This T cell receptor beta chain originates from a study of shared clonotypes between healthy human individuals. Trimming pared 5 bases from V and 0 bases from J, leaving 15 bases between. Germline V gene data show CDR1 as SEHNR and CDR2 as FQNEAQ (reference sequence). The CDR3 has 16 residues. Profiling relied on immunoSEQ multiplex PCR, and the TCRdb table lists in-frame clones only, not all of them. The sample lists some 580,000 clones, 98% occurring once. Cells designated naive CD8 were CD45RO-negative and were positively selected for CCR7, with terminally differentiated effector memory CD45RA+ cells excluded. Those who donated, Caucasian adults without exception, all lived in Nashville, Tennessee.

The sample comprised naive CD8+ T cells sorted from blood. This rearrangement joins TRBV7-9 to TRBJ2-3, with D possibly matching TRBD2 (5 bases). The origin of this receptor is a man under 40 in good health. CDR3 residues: CASSDYLLSSTDTQYF. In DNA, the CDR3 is TGTGCCAGCAGCGACTACCTCCTATCTAGCACAGATACGCAGTATTTT.